This T cell receptor beta chain came from a study of long-term antiretroviral therapy in people with HIV. The CDR3 spans 13 residues. CDR1 is MNHNS, CDR2 SASEGT, per germline. The V end was cut by 8 bases, the J end by 0 bases, with 10 bases between. The assay used was immunoSEQ (version v3.0), run at survey level. Sequenced by immunoSEQ multiplex PCR; TCRdb stores in-frame clones only, minus some. The table records 25,000 to 35,000 clones, roughly 95% of them present only once. Each HIV-infected participant was given treatment in the United States. In this sample, this clone turned up once. Sample: unsorted PBMCs, taken approximately 6.5 years after starting antiretroviral therapy. The receptor was isolated from a young man with HIV. This chain links TRBV6-1 with TRBJ2-5; D is possibly TRBD2 (6 bases). The CDR3 loop is CASGGGYQETQYF. The CDR3 DNA follows: TGTGCCAGCGGAGGAGGGTACCAAGAGACCCAGTACTTC.